This TCR beta chain was captured in a study of cytomegalovirus exposure and HLA in healthy donors. Study-level results: CMV serostatus was the sole immune exposure data available. Some highly shared sequence variants likely arose as a pipeline artifact.

In regard to this clone: Its antigen remains unidentified.

PCR employed 60 Vbeta and 13 Jbeta primers. Produced via immunoSEQ multiplex PCR; TCRdb's table is partial and in-frame only. The sample comprises some 150,000 clones, roughly four fifths of which are singletons, and around 10% rests with the top ten. This sequence originates from a man aged 45-60 years in good health and CMV-seropositive. Sequencing was carried out using PBMCs.

Here the CDR3 reads CASSVQGSSYEQYF. DNA of the CDR3: TGTGCCAGCAGCGTTCAGGGTAGCTCCTACGAGCAGTACTTC. The chain carries TRBV2 and TRBJ2-7; the D gene is possibly TRBD1 (5 bases). The CDR3 contains 14 residues. The V and J ends lost 6 bases and 0 bases respectively, with 12 bases between them. Per germline, CDR1 SNHLY and CDR2 FYNNEI.